This TCR beta chain was sequenced during a study of shared clonotypes between healthy human individuals. Study at large: The donors, a couple of women and three men, were aged 18 to 49. General study findings and limits: Depth of sequencing was expected to influence donor clonotype sharing. Across subsets, estimated richness was generally greater for naive than for memory populations. Sorted-subset samples were not fully sequenced, rarefaction indicated.

Concerning this clone itself: What it recognizes is unknown.

Naive CD8 populations comprised CD45RO-negative cells positively selected for CCR7, excluding terminally differentiated effector memory CD45RA+ cells. V shed 4 bases and J shed 3 bases, with 13 bases lying between them. The CDR3 is made up of 15 amino acids. Germline assignment: CDR1 SEHNR and CDR2 FQNEAQ (reference sequence). Assay: immunoSEQ multiplex PCR; the TCRdb copy retains only in-frame clones and omits some. The sample contains 800,000 or so clones, 96% of which appear only once. V gene TRBV7-9 combines with J gene TRBJ2-1; D uncertain. Sequencing was done on a sample of naive CD8+ T cells sorted from blood. The receptor comes from a man aged 30 to 39 in good health. The CDR3 region is CASSSVAGFYNEQFF. The CDR3 nucleotides read TGTGCCAGCAGCTCAGTCGCCGGATTCTACAATGAGCAGTTCTTC. Together with reference TRBV7-9 and TRBJ2-1, the CDR3 gives the full variable domain: DTGVSQNPRHKITKRGQNVTFRCDPISEHNRLYWYRQTLGQGPEFLTYFQNEAQLEKSRLLSDRFSAERPKGSFSTLEIQRTEQGDSAMYLCASSSVAGFYNEQFFGPGTRLTVL.